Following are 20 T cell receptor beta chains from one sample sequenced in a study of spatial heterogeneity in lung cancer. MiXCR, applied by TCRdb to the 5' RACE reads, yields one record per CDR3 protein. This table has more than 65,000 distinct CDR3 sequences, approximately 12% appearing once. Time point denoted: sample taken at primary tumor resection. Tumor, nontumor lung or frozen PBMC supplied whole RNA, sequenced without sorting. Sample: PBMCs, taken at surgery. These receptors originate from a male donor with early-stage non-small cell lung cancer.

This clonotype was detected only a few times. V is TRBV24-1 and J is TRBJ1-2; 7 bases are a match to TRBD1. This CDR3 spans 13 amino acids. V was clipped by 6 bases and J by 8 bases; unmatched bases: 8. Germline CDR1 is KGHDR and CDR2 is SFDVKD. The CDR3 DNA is TGTGCCACCAGTAAAAGGACAGGAGGAGGCTACACCTTC. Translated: CATSKRTGGGYTF.

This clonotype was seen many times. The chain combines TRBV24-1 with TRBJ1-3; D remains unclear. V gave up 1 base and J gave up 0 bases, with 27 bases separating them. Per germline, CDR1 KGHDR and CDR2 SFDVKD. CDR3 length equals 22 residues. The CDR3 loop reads CATSDFDGRAYKDKISGNTIYF. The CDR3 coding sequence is TGTGCCACCAGTGATTTCGATGGGCGGGCGTATAAAGACAAGATCTCTGGAAACACCATATATTTT.

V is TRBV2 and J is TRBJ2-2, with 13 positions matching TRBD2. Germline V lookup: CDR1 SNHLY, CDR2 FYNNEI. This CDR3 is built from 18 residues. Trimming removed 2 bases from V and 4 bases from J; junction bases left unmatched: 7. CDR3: CASSESGTSGTITGELFF. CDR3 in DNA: TGTGCCAGCAGTGAAAGTGGGACTAGCGGGACTATCACCGGGGAGCTGTTTTTT.

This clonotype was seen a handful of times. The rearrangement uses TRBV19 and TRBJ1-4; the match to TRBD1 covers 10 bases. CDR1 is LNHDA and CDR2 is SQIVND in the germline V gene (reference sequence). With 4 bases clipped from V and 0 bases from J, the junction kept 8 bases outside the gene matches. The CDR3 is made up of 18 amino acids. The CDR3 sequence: CASSRTGTGDPTNEKLFF. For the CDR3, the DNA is TGTGCCAGTAGTAGGACCGGGACAGGGGACCCAACTAATGAAAAACTGTTTTTT.

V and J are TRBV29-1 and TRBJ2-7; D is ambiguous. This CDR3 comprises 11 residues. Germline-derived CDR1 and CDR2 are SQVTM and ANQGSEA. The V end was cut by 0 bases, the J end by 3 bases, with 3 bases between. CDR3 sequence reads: CSVEEGYEQYF. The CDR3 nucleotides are TGCAGCGTTGAAGAGGGCTACGAGCAGTACTTC.

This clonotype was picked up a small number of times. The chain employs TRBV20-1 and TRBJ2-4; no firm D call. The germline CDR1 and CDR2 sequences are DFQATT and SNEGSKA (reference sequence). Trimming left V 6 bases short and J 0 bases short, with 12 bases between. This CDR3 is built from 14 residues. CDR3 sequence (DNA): TGCAGTGCAATACATCCGATAGCCAAAAACATTCAGTACTTC. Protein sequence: CSAIHPIAKNIQYF.

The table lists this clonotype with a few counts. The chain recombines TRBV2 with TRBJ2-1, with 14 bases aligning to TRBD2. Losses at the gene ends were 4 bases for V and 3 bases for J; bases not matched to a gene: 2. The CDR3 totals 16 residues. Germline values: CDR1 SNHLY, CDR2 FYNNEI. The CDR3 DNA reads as TGTGCCAGCAGTGGGACTAGCGGGGGGATCTACAATGAGCAGTTCTTC. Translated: CASSGTSGGIYNEQFF.

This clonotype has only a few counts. CDR3 residues: CASSIVTIANYGYTF. For the CDR3, the DNA is TGTGCCAGCAGCATTGTTACAATAGCTAACTATGGCTACACCTTC. The rearrangement joins TRBV7-2 to TRBJ1-2; D gene unclear. V lost 5 bases and J 0 bases, leaving 13 bases between the germline ends. CDR3 size: 15 residues. Germline CDR1 and CDR2: SGHTA and FQGNSA.

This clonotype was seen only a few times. In DNA form, the CDR3 reads TGCGCCAGCAGCCAAGGCGGGTATCCGGACAGGGGCGTCAGGAGCTCCTACGAGCAGTACTTC. Translation gives CASSQGGYPDRGVRSSYEQYF. The V and J genes are TRBV4-1 and TRBJ2-7; 9 nucleotides line up with TRBD1. Germline V gene lookup returns CDR1 MGHRA and CDR2 YSYEKL. This CDR3 has 21 residues. Unmatched junction bases numbered 19, after V lost 1 base and J lost 0 bases.

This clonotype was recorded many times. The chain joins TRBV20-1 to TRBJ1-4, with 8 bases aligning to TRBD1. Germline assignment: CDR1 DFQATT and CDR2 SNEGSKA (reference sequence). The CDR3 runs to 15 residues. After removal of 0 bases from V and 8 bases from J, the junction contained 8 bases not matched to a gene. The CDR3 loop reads CSARDHQGAGEKLFF. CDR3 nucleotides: TGCAGTGCTAGAGATCATCAGGGGGCGGGGGAAAAACTGTTTTTT.

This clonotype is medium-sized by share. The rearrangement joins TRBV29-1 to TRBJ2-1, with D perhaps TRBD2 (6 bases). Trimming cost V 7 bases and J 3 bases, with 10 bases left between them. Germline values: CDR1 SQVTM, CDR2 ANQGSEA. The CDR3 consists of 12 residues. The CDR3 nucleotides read TGCAGCGCCTGGGACTTCTACAATGAGCAGTTCTTC. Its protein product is CSAWDFYNEQFF.

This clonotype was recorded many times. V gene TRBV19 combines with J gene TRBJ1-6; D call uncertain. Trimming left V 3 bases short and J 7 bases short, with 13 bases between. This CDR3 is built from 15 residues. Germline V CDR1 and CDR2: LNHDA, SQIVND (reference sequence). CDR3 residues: CASSISSGSNSPLHF. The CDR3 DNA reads TGTGCCAGTAGTATTAGCAGCGGCAGCAATTCACCCCTCCACTTT.

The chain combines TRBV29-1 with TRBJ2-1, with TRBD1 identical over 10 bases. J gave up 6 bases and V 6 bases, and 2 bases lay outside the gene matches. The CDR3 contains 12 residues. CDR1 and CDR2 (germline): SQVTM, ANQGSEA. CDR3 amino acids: CSVRQGANEQFF. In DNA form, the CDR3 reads TGCAGCGTAAGACAGGGGGCCAATGAGCAGTTCTTC.

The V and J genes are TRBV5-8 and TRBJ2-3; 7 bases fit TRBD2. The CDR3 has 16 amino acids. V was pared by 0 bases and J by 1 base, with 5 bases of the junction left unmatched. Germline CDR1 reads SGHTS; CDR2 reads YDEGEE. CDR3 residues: CASSLVAGAGTDTQYF. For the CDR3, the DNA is TGTGCCAGCAGCTTGGTGGCGGGAGCGGGCACAGATACGCAGTATTTT. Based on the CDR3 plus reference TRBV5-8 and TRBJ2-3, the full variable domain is EAGVTQSPTHLIKTRGQQATLRCSPISGHTSVYWYQQALGLGLQFLLWYDEGEERNRGNFPPRFSGRQFPNYSSELNVNALELEDSALYLCASSLVAGAGTDTQYFGPGTRLTVL.

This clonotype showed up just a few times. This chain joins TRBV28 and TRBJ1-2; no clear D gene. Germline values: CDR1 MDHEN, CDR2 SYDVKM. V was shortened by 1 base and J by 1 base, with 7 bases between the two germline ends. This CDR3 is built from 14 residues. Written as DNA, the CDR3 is TGTGCCAGCAGTTTATTTTATGATAACTATGGCTACACCTTC. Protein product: CASSLFYDNYGYTF.

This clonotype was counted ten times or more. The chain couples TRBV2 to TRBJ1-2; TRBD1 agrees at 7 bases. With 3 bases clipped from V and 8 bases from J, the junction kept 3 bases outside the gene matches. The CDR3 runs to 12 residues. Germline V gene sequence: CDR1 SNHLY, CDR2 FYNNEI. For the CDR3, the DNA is TGTGCCAGCAGTGACAGGACAGGAGGCTACACCTTC. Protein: CASSDRTGGYTF.

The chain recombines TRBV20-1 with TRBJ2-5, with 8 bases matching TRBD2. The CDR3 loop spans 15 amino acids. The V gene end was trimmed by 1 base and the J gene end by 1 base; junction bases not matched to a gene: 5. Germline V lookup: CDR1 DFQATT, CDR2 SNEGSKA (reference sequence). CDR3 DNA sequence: TGCAGTGCTAGAGGGGGCGGGGGGACCCAAGAGACCCAGTACTTC. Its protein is CSARGGGGTQETQYF.

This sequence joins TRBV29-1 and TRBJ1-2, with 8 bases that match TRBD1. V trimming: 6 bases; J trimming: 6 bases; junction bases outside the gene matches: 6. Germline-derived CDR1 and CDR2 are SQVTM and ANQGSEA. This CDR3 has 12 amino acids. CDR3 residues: CSVSDRDDGYTF. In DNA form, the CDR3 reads TGCAGCGTATCGGACAGGGACGATGGCTACACCTTC.

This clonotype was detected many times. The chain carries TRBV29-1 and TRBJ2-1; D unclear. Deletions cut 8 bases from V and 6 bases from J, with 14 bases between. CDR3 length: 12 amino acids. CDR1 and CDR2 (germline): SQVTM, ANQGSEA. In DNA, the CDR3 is TGCAGCAGTTCTTCCCGGTTCAATGAGCAGTTCTTC. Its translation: CSSSSRFNEQFF.

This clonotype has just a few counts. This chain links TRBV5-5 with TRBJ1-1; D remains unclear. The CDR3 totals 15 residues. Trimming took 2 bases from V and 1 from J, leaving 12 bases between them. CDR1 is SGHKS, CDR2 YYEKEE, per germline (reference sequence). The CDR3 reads CASSFLGGSNTEAFF. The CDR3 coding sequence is TGTGCCAGCAGCTTCCTTGGAGGGTCGAACACTGAAGCTTTCTTT.